This TCR beta chain was identified in a study of Graves' ophthalmopathy and Graves' hyperthyroidism. Transcripts of RNA were the source for amplifying TCR beta CDR3 regions. Second-round multiplex PCR came after a first-round RT-PCR that employed HTBI primers. One entry per CDR3 protein results from TCRdb running MiXCR on the multiplex PCR reads. Of around 670,000 distinct CDR3 sequences detected, around 40% appear once; the ten largest clones hold 44%. There are many counts of this clonotype. Germline values: CDR1 SNHLY, CDR2 FYNNEI. V was clipped by 6 bases and J by 1 base, with 10 bases between them. The CDR3 extends over 14 amino acids.

Sequenced sample: peripheral blood. The chain carries TRBV2 and TRBJ1-3; the D gene is possibly TRBD1 (6 bases). This clonotype was obtained from an adult man with Graves' ophthalmopathy. CDR3 sequence: CASRRDRSGNTIYF. The CDR3 nucleotides read TGTGCCAGCAGGCGCGACAGGTCTGGAAACACCATATATTTT.